The TCR beta chain described here comes from a study of vaccination effects on CD4 cells after COVID-19. CD4+ T cells specific for antigen were expanded with viral peptide pools by the ViraFEST assay before sequencing. Culture lasted under 13 days before CD4+ T cell isolation. Neither prior SARS-CoV-2 infection nor positive nucleocapsid antibodies were present in the vaccine recipients. IL-2 at 10 IU/ml and peptides at 10 ug/ml were added to cultured PBMC, approximately 2.2 million per well. Cultures got half-medium changes with IL-2 on days 3 and 7. Trimming took off 2 bases at V and 2 bases at J, with 21 bases between the two ends. CDR1 SNHLY and CDR2 FYNNEI come from the germline V gene. This CDR3 region has 18 residues. On this clone itself: Its antigen is as yet unknown.

TCRdb's copy holds only in-frame clones and misses some; the assay was immunoSEQ multiplex PCR. Here the sample spans approximately 44,000 clones, roughly 70% being singletons. This rearrangement joins TRBV2 to TRBJ2-5; the D gene is possibly TRBD1 (5 bases). This TCR was recovered from a human donor who received a COVID-19 vaccine. The sample here was CD4+ T cells from PBMCs cultured with HCoV-OC43 spike peptides, taken before COVID-19 vaccination. Subset of the sample: HCoV-OC43 spike overlapping peptide pool stimulation. DNA for the CDR3: TGTGCCAGCAGTGAAATGGCCCCGACAGCGCCCCCACAAGAGACCCAGTACTTC. It is translated as CASSEMAPTAPPQETQYF.